This T cell receptor beta chain was captured in a study of T cells expressing NK-cell markers. Whole-study context: With respect to HCMV, most of the eight sequenced donors were seropositive, and one was seronegative. Study-wide points: A handful of donors showed these clonotypes also leading the CD3+CD56-NKG2C+ fraction. Clones of NKG2C+ T cells that had expanded were of unclear HCMV specificity.

One entry per CDR3 protein, without DNA, is what TCRdb gives after re-calling the 5' RACE reads. The table for this sample gives 120,000 to 150,000 distinct CDR3 sequences. CDR3 size: 14 residues. Germline V gives CDR1 MDHEN, CDR2 SYDVKM. A word on this clonotype: Its target is unknown.

This TCR derives from a man between 18 and 35 years old in good health. The gene calls are TRBV28 and TRBJ2-5; TCRdb reports TRBD1, a call that lacks DNA to check it against. The specimen sequenced was blood T cells: a sorted CD56 or NKG2C T cell subset, CD4+ or CD8+ T cells, or bulk PBMC T cells (not recorded which). The CDR3 here is CASSLRDIQETQYF. The full variable domain, its missing parts supplied by reference TRBV28 and TRBJ2-5, is DVKVTQSSRYLVKRTGEKVFLECVQDMDHENMFWYRQDPGLGLRLIYFSYDVKMKEKGDIPEGYSVSREKKERFSLILESASTNQTSMYLCASSLRDIQETQYFGPGTRLLVL.